The clone carrying this T cell receptor (beta chain) appeared a single time. Per the germline V gene, CDR1 is MNHEY and CDR2 is SMNVEV (reference sequence). The V and J ends lost 6 bases and 0 bases, in that order; junction bases with no gene match: 10. The CDR3 spans 16 residues. Some clones are missing from TCRdb's copy, which holds only in-frame ones; the method was immunoSEQ multiplex PCR. The data contain tens of thousands of clones, approximately 92% of them singletons. These data are taken from a study of T cell changes during pregnancy in multiple sclerosis. The J gene is TRBJ1-2, the V gene TRBV27; 7 bases line up with TRBD1. The sample was CD4+ T cells from peripheral blood mononuclear cells, taken before pregnancy. This TCR was sampled from a female donor with multiple sclerosis, enrolled in a pregnancy study. The CDR3: CASSRQGSGANYGYTF. In DNA form, the CDR3 reads TGTGCCAGCAGCCGACAGGGTTCGGGAGCTAACTATGGCTACACCTTC.